This T cell receptor (beta chain) was profiled in a study of blood T cell repertoires in COVID-19. Study-wide background: Sites across the United States, Italy and Spain contributed samples from acute and convalescent COVID-19. PBMCs, B-cell-depleted T cells, or T cells provided the cDNA or gDNA that made up the material.

Original analysis: Amplification of reference gene primers was used by the study to estimate nucleated cell counts. Repertoires were generated with immunoSEQ multiplex PCR, while TCRdb's copy carries only in-frame clones and drops some. V and J calls plus clone size are reproduced from that table; the DNA served to infer D and trimming. The sample consists of about 190,000 clones, 60% to 80% of them appearing once. The germline V gene encodes CDR1 SGHTA and CDR2 FQGTGA. V was trimmed by 2 bases and J by 0 bases, leaving 8 bases between them. The CDR3 runs to 15 residues. The sequencing sample was made of peripheral blood. The J gene is TRBJ2-1, the V gene TRBV7-3; D perhaps matches TRBD2 (5 bases). The TCR was taken from a man aged 55 to 70 with active or convalescent COVID-19. Written as DNA, the CDR3 is TGTGCCAGCAGCTTAGCGGGCAACTCCTACAATGAGCAGTTCTTC. It codes for CASSLAGNSYNEQFF. Filled out from reference TRBV7-3 and TRBJ2-1, the complete variable domain reads GAGVSQTPSNKVTEKGKYVELRCDPISGHTALYWYRQSLGQGPEFLIYFQGTGAADDSGLPNDRFFAVRPEGSVSTLKIQRTERGDSAVYLCASSLAGNSYNEQFFGPGTRLTVL.